This T cell receptor (beta chain) was identified during a study of T-cell memory formation after mild COVID-19. The V and J ends lost 5 bases and 5 bases respectively, with 12 bases between them. The CDR3 has 13 amino acids. Germline CDR1 and CDR2: SGHTA and FQGNSA. TCRdb fed the 5' RACE reads into MiXCR, producing one record per CDR3 protein. The table lists approximately 580,000 distinct CDR3 sequences, 20% of them singletons. The genes are TRBV7-2 and TRBJ2-5; D possibly corresponds to TRBD2 (5 bases). The TCR originated in an adult woman who had mild COVID-19 (a few samples of this study predate the infection). Cell type and time point are not known. The sample consisted of PBMCs or a T cell subset sorted from them (not recorded which). The CDR3 coding sequence is TGTGCCAGCAGCCCAGCCGGGGTGGAGACCCAGTACTTC. Residues: CASSPAGVETQYF. Drawing the rest from reference TRBV7-2 and TRBJ2-5, the complete variable domain is GAGVSQSPSNKVTEKGKDVELRCDPISGHTALYWYRQSLGQGLEFLIYFQGNSAPDKSGLPSDRFSAERTGGSVSTLTIQRTQQEDSAVYLCASSPAGVETQYFGPGTRLLVL.